The following is a TCR beta chain sequence with its context. What it recognizes is unknown. It was with 60 Vbeta and 13 Jbeta primers that the PCR ran. Libraries were prepared by immunoSEQ multiplex PCR; TCRdb keeps only in-frame clonotypes and omits some of them. This sample has fewer than 90,000 clones, with approximately 72% found just once. The data belong to a study of cytomegalovirus exposure and HLA in healthy donors. General study findings and limits: TCR beta sequences numbering 15,000 to 20,000 were associated with HLA alleles at 0.05 false discovery rate in a later analysis.

Unmatched junction bases numbered 8, after V lost 5 bases and J lost 6 bases. The CDR3 totals 14 residues. The germline V gene encodes CDR1 LNHDA and CDR2 SQIVND (reference sequence). What was sequenced was PBMCs. The chain couples TRBV19 to TRBJ2-3; 7 bases line up with TRBD2. The source is a man younger than 45 in good health and CMV-seropositive. Written as DNA, the CDR3 is TGTGCCAGTAGTCCGACTAGCATTGGCGATACGCAGTATTTT. This encodes CASSPTSIGDTQYF.